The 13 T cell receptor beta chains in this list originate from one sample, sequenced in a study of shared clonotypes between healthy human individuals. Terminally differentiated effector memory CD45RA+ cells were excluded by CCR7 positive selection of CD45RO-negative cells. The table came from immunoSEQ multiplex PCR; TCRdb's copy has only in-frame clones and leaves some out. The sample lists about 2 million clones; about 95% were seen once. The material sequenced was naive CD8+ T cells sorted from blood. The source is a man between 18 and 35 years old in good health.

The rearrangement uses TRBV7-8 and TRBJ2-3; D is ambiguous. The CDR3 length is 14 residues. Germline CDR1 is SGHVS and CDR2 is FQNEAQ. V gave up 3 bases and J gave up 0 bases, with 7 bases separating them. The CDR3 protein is CASSFSLSTDTQYF. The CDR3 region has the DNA TGTGCCAGCAGCTTTAGTTTAAGCACAGATACGCAGTATTTT.

CDR3: CASRDRGPGANVLTF. The CDR3 DNA is TGTGCCAGCAGGGACAGGGGGCCTGGGGCCAACGTCCTGACTTTC. The J gene is TRBJ2-6, the V gene TRBV2; 11 nucleotides agree with TRBD1. The CDR3 sequence is 15 residues long. The germline CDR1 and CDR2 sequences are SNHLY and FYNNEI. V lost 6 bases and J lost 2; bases outside the gene matches: 0.

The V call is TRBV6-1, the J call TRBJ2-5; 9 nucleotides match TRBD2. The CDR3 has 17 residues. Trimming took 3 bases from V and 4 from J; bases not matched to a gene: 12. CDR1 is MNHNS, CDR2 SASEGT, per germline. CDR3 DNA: TGTGCCAGCAGTGATATGGTGGGACTAGCAACGGGAGAGACCCAGTACTTC. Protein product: CASSDMVGLATGETQYF.

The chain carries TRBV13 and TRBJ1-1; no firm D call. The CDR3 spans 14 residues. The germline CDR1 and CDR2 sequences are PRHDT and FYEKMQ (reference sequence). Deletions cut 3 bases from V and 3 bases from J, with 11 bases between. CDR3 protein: CASSLSDVDTEAFF. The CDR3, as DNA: TGTGCCAGCAGCTTGTCGGACGTGGACACTGAAGCTTTCTTT.

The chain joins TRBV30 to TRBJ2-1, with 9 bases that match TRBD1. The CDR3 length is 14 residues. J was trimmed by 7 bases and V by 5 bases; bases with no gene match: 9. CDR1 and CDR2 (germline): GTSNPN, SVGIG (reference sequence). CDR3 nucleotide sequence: TGTGCCTGGGAATCGGACAGGGGCGCGAATGAGCAGTTCTTC. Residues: CAWESDRGANEQFF.

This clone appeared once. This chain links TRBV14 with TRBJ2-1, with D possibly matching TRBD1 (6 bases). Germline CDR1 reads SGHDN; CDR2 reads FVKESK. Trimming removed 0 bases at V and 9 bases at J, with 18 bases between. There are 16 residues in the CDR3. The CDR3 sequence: CASSQDRGQPLSEQFF. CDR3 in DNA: TGTGCCAGCAGCCAAGACAGGGGACAACCCCTAAGTGAGCAGTTCTTC.

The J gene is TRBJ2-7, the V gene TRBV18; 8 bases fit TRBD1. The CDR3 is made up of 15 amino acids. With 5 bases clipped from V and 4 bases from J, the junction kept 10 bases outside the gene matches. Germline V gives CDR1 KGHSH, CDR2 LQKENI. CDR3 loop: CASSGRTGIMYEQYF. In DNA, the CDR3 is TGTGCCAGCTCAGGTCGGACAGGGATTATGTACGAGCAGTACTTC.

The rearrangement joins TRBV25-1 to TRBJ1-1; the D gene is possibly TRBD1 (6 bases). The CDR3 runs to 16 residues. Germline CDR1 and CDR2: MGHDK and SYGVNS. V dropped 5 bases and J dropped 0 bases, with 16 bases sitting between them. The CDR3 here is CASSWGRGGMNTEAFF. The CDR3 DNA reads TGTGCCAGCAGTTGGGGGCGTGGGGGCATGAACACTGAAGCTTTCTTT. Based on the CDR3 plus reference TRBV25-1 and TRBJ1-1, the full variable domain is EADIYQTPRYLVIGTGKKITLECSQTMGHDKMYWYQQDPGMELHLIHYSYGVNSTEKGDLSSESTVSRIRTEHFPLTLESARPSHTSQYLCASSWGRGGMNTEAFFGQGTRLTVV.

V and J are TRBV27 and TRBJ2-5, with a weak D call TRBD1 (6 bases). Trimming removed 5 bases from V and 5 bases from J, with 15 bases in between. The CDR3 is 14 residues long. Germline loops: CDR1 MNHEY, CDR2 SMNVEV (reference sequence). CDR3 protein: CASSPRDKEETQYF. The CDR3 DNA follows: TGTGCCAGCAGTCCCAGGGACAAAGAGGAGACCCAGTACTTC.

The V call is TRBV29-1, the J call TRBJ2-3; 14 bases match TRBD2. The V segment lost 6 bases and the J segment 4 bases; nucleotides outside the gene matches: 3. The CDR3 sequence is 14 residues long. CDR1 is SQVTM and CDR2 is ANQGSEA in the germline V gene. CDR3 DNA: TGCAGCGTGGGACTAGCGGGAGCTGCAGATACGCAGTATTTT. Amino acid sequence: CSVGLAGAADTQYF.

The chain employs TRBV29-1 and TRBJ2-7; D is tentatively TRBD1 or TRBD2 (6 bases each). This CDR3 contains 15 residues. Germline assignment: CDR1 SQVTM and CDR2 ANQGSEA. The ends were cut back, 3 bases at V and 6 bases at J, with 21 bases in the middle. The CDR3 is CSVEGVRRGIGEQYF. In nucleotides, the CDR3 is TGCAGCGTTGAGGGCGTGAGGAGGGGGATCGGCGAGCAGTACTTC.

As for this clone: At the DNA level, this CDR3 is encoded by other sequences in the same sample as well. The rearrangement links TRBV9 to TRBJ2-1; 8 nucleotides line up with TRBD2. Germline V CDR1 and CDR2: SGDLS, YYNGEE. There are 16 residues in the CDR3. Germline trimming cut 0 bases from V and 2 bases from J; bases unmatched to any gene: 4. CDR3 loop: CASSVAGGGTYNEQFF. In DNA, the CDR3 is TGTGCCAGCAGCGTAGCTGGCGGGGGGACCTACAATGAGCAGTTCTTC.

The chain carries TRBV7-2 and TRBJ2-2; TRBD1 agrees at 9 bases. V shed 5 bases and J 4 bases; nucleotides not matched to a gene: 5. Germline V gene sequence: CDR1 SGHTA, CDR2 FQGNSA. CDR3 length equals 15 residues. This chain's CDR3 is CASSPETGGTGELFF. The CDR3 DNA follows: TGTGCCAGCAGCCCGGAGACAGGGGGCACCGGGGAGCTGTTTTTT.